The 28 T cell receptor beta chains given below trace back to one sample, sequenced in a study of CD8 T cells in Susac syndrome. RNA was extracted with the RNeasy kit, and a quantity of about 0.45 to 1 ug was reverse transcribed using random hexamers. TCRdb fed the immunoSEQ multiplex PCR reads into MiXCR, producing one record per CDR3 protein. The profile shows 100,000 to 150,000 distinct CDR3 sequences, more than 90% of them singletons. Specimen: CD8+ T cells from PBMCs. The receptors were gathered from a human donor with Susac syndrome.

Only one count was recorded for this clonotype. The chain uses TRBV5-4 and TRBJ2-2; D remains ambiguous. The germline CDR1 and CDR2 sequences are SGHNT and YYREEE (reference sequence). This CDR3 spans 14 amino acids. Trimming left V 3 bases short and J 6 bases short, with 12 bases between. The CDR3 region has the DNA TGTGCCAGCAGCTCGGGCCAAGCGTCCGGGGAGCTGTTTTTT. It codes for CASSSGQASGELFF.

V gene TRBV18 combines with J gene TRBJ2-7; the match to TRBD2 covers 8 bases. The CDR3 sequence is 18 residues long. Trimming removed 4 bases from V and 0 bases from J; junction bases left unmatched: 14. Germline assignment: CDR1 KGHSH and CDR2 LQKENI. CDR3 nucleotides: TGTGCCAGCTCACTTTCGAACTACCAGCGGGGGCCCTCCTACGAGCAGTACTTC. Its translation is CASSLSNYQRGPSYEQYF.

The rearrangement joins TRBV7-2 to TRBJ1-2, with D hard to call. CDR1 is SGHTA, CDR2 FQGNSA, per germline. This CDR3 is 13 amino acids long. V was shortened by 0 bases and J by 4 bases, with 6 bases between the two germline ends. In nucleotides, the CDR3 is TGTGCCAGCAGCTTAGCAGGGCTCTATGGCTACACCTTC. This sequence encodes CASSLAGLYGYTF.

The CDR3 loop reads CASPPRGLHYEQYF. CDR3 DNA: TGTGCCAGCCCCCCTCGCGGCCTCCACTACGAGCAGTACTTC. This chain connects TRBV12-3 or TRBV12-4 to TRBJ2-7; no firm D call. The CDR3 covers 14 residues. Deletions cut 8 bases from V and 3 bases from J, with 17 bases between.

The rearrangement uses TRBV7-9 and TRBJ2-5; 8 bases are a match to TRBD2. V lost 3 bases, J lost 2 bases, and 14 bases stayed unmatched. This CDR3 is built from 18 residues. Germline V gives CDR1 SEHNR, CDR2 FQNEAQ (reference sequence). The CDR3 sequence is CASSFPGLVAGPQETQYF. The CDR3 region has the DNA TGTGCCAGCAGCTTCCCTGGGTTGGTAGCGGGACCTCAAGAGACCCAGTACTTC.

The chain links TRBV30 to TRBJ1-5, with a tentative D call TRBD1 (5 bases). Germline V gene sequence: CDR1 GTSNPN, CDR2 SVGIG (reference sequence). This CDR3 is built from 13 residues. V lost 2 bases to trimming and J lost 4 bases, with 9 bases between them. The CDR3 here is CAWSLTANQPQHF. DNA of the CDR3: TGTGCCTGGAGTTTGACAGCAAATCAGCCCCAGCATTTT.

The chain couples TRBV20-1 to TRBJ2-1; the match to TRBD2 covers 12 bases. Germline CDR1 is DFQATT and CDR2 is SNEGSKA (reference sequence). V shed 0 bases and J 7 bases; nucleotides not matched to a gene: 10. There are 17 residues in the CDR3. The CDR3 spells CSARDPLLAGGRNEQFF. The CDR3, as DNA: TGCAGTGCTAGAGATCCCTTGCTAGCGGGGGGGCGTAATGAGCAGTTCTTC.

The chain couples TRBV20-1 to TRBJ1-2, with D tentatively TRBD1 (5 bases). The germline V gene encodes CDR1 DFQATT and CDR2 SNEGSKA (reference sequence). The CDR3 extends over 15 amino acids. The germline V and J ends were trimmed by 0 bases and 1 base, with 12 bases remaining between them. The CDR3 reads CSARDPTEVNYGYTF. The DNA for the CDR3 is TGCAGTGCTAGAGATCCGACAGAGGTTAACTATGGCTACACCTTC.

V is TRBV6-5 and J is TRBJ2-3, with a possible D match to TRBD1 (6 bases). The CDR3 sequence is 17 residues long. V lost 4 bases and J lost 4, with 21 bases in between. CDR1 is MNHEY and CDR2 is SVGAGI in the germline V gene. CDR3 nucleotide sequence: TGTGCCAGCAGTTCTCGGGTGTCCAGGGGTAAATCAGATACGCAGTATTTT. The encoded protein is CASSSRVSRGKSDTQYF.

The chain joins TRBV7-9 to TRBJ1-1; 7 positions match TRBD1. The germline V gene has CDR1 SEHNR and CDR2 FQNEAQ (reference sequence). This CDR3 has 14 residues. V gave up 4 bases and J gave up 7 bases; unmatched junction bases: 9. CDR3 protein: CASSSTGRRVEAFF. The CDR3 DNA sequence: TGTGCCAGCAGCTCGACAGGGCGAAGAGTTGAAGCTTTCTTT.

The chain is built from TRBV3-1 and TRBJ2-7; TRBD1 matches at 7 bases. In germline, CDR1 is LGHDT, CDR2 YNNKEL (reference sequence). The CDR3 has 16 residues. The V gene end was trimmed by 0 bases and the J gene end by 3 bases; junction bases not matched to a gene: 8. The CDR3 reads CASSQDFGDRSYEQYF. CDR3 nucleotide sequence: TGTGCCAGCAGCCAAGATTTTGGGGACAGAAGCTACGAGCAGTACTTC.

The chain is built from TRBV6-5 and TRBJ1-1; a weak D match, TRBD1 (6 bases). The CDR3 has 14 residues. V was pared by 8 bases and J by 4 bases, with 17 bases between. Germline CDR1 reads MNHEY; CDR2 reads SVGAGI. CDR3 sequence reads: CASRGNWGATEAFF. The CDR3 DNA follows: TGTGCCAGCCGGGGGAATTGGGGGGCCACTGAAGCTTTCTTT.

J is TRBJ2-1 and V is TRBV7-8; D perhaps matches TRBD2 (5 bases). Trimming took 1 base from V and 10 from J, leaving 14 bases between them. Per germline, CDR1 SGHVS and CDR2 FQNEAQ. The CDR3 is 14 residues long. Here the CDR3 DNA reads TGTGCCAGCAGCTTAGTAGGTCCCGGGGAAGAGCAGTTCTTC. As protein: CASSLVGPGEEQFF.

The chain has TRBV30 and TRBJ2-1; D is ambiguous. The V gene's germline CDR1 is GTSNPN and CDR2 SVGIG (reference sequence). Trimming stripped 3 bases from V and 0 bases from J, with 12 bases between. The CDR3 is 15 amino acids. As DNA, the CDR3 is TGTGCCTGGAGGACAAGTGCGAGCTCCTACAATGAGCAGTTCTTC. Translated: CAWRTSASSYNEQFF. The whole variable domain, remainder taken from reference TRBV30 and TRBJ2-1, is SQTIHQWPATLVQPVGSPLSLECTVEGTSNPNLYWYRQAAGRGLQLLFYSVGIGQISSEVPQNLSASRPQDRQFILSSKKLLLSDSGFYLCAWRTSASSYNEQFFGPGTRLTVL.

The chain is built from TRBV7-6 and TRBJ2-5; D might be TRBD1 (6 bases). The V gene lost 0 bases and the J gene lost 4 bases, with 21 bases spanning the gap. Germline V CDR1 and CDR2: SGHVS, FNYEAQ. This CDR3 spans 18 amino acids. The CDR3 nucleotides read TGTGCCAGCAGCTTAGCGTCGATTTATACAGGGATCGGAGAGACCCAGTACTTC. It codes for CASSLASIYTGIGETQYF. Variable domain in full (rest from reference TRBV7-6 and TRBJ2-5): GAGVSQSPRYKVTKRGQDVALRCDPISGHVSLYWYRQALGQGPEFLTYFNYEAQQDKSGLPNDRFSAERPEGSISTLTIQRTEQRDSAMYRCASSLASIYTGIGETQYFGPGTRLLVL.

This rearrangement joins TRBV4-2 to TRBJ2-3, with TRBD2 matching over 7 bases. The CDR3 sequence is 15 residues long. Germline CDR1 reads LGHNA; CDR2 reads YNFKEQ. Unmatched junction bases numbered 7, after V lost 3 bases and J lost 4 bases. In DNA form, the CDR3 reads TGTGCCAGCAGCCAGGGGGGGGTCACTCCAGATACGCAGTATTTT. Translating gives CASSQGGVTPDTQYF.

This clonotype has a handful of counts. In DNA form, the CDR3 reads TGCGCCAGCGGCCGTCTACCGGGAGAAAGGGAGACCCAGTACTTC. Its protein product is CASGRLPGERETQYF. V is TRBV4-1 and J is TRBJ2-5, with D maybe TRBD2 (6 bases). Looked up from germline, CDR1 is MGHRA and CDR2 is YSYEKL. V shed 8 bases and J shed 5 bases, with 21 bases lying between them. The CDR3 runs 15 residues.

The chain joins TRBV7-9 to TRBJ1-4, with D maybe TRBD1 (6 bases). CDR3 length: 15 amino acids. Germline lookup yields CDR1 SEHNR and CDR2 FQNEAQ (reference sequence). V shed 4 bases and J shed 7 bases, with 16 bases lying between them. The CDR3 nucleotides are TGTGCCAGCAGCTCAAAAACAGGGAGGGGTGAAAAACTGTTTTTT. It codes for CASSSKTGRGEKLFF.

This clonotype was counted between two and nine times. The genes are TRBV29-1 and TRBJ1-2, with 8 bases fitting TRBD1. Germline V gene sequence: CDR1 SQVTM, CDR2 ANQGSEA. After removal of 5 bases from V and 3 bases from J, the junction contained 8 bases not matched to a gene. The length of the CDR3 is 14 residues. The CDR3 is CSVPRTGWDYGYTF. Here the CDR3 DNA reads TGCAGCGTTCCCAGGACAGGGTGGGACTATGGCTACACCTTC.

The chain carries TRBV12-3 or TRBV12-4 and TRBJ1-5; D might be TRBD1 (6 bases). This CDR3 spans 15 amino acids. Trimming took 6 bases from V and 3 from J, leaving 15 bases between them. The chain's CDR3 is CASSSRGAFNQPQHF. The DNA of the CDR3 is TGTGCCAGCAGCTCTAGGGGGGCTTTCAATCAGCCCCAGCATTTT.

CDR3 in DNA: TGTGCCAGCAGCTTAGAGAGGGGCTTCGGAGCGTCGGCGCAGTATTTT. Translating it yields CASSLERGFGASAQYF. This rearrangement joins TRBV7-9 to TRBJ2-3, with D perhaps being TRBD1 or TRBD2 (5 bases each). The ends were cut back, 1 base at V and 10 bases at J, with 21 bases in the middle. This CDR3 has 16 residues. In germline, CDR1 is SEHNR, CDR2 FQNEAQ (reference sequence).

The chain uses TRBV12-3 or TRBV12-4 and TRBJ2-7; a weak D match, TRBD1 (6 bases). Trimming removed 7 bases from V and 3 bases from J, with 16 bases in between. CDR3 length: 14 residues. CDR3 DNA sequence: TGTGCCAGCACCCTCGGAGGACAGCTCTACGAGCAGTACTTC. Translated: CASTLGGQLYEQYF.

The chain links TRBV4-1 to TRBJ1-5; TRBD1 matches 7 bases. CDR1 is MGHRA and CDR2 is YSYEKL in the germline V gene. The CDR3 sequence is 16 residues long. The V segment lost 0 bases and the J segment 5 bases; nucleotides outside the gene matches: 7. The DNA of the CDR3 is TGCGCCAGCAGCCAAGATGGCAGGGGGGGCTATCAGCCCCAGCATTTT. This codes for CASSQDGRGGYQPQHF.

The chain has TRBV20-1 and TRBJ2-3, with TRBD2 matching 15 bases. After removal of 6 bases from V and 5 bases from J, the junction contained 9 bases not matched to a gene. Per germline, CDR1 DFQATT and CDR2 SNEGSKA (reference sequence). CDR3 length equals 16 residues. CDR3 nucleotides: TGCAGTGCCCAAGGGACTAGCGGGAGGTTCGGAGATACGCAGTATTTT. It translates to CSAQGTSGRFGDTQYF.

This chain links TRBV12-3 or TRBV12-4 with TRBJ2-1; 11 bases fit TRBD2. The trim removed 1 base at V and 8 bases at J, leaving 10 bases unmatched. The CDR3 contains 17 residues. The CDR3 spells CASSLGIAGGPSDEQFF. CDR3 sequence (DNA): TGTGCCAGCAGTTTAGGAATAGCGGGAGGGCCCTCTGATGAGCAGTTCTTC.

The chain recombines TRBV14 with TRBJ2-7; 7 bases map to TRBD2. Germline V lookup: CDR1 SGHDN, CDR2 FVKESK. This CDR3 comprises 15 residues. V lost 1 base to trimming and J lost 3 bases; unmatched junction nucleotides: 6. CDR3 region: CASSQGASGGYEQYF. The DNA for the CDR3 is TGTGCCAGCAGCCAAGGGGCTAGCGGAGGCTACGAGCAGTACTTC.

V gene TRBV27 combines with J gene TRBJ1-2; 7 bases align to TRBD1. The germline gives CDR1 MNHEY, CDR2 SMNVEV (reference sequence). The CDR3 sequence is 14 residues long. V dropped 7 bases and J dropped 1; count of bases not matched to a gene: 6. CDR3 nucleotide sequence: TGTGCCAGCACCGCGACAGGGTTTAACTATGGCTACACCTTC. Protein sequence: CASTATGFNYGYTF.

This chain connects TRBV12-3 or TRBV12-4 to TRBJ2-5; D is undetermined. The V end was cut by 1 base, the J end by 1 base, with 10 bases between. This CDR3 contains 15 residues. The CDR3 sequence is CASSLGTTTQETQYF. As DNA, the CDR3 is TGTGCCAGCAGTTTAGGGACGACAACCCAAGAGACCCAGTACTTC.